The rows below give T cell receptor beta chains drawn from one sample of a study of response to subunit inactivated influenza vaccine. TCRdb redid the calling of the RT-PCR reads with MiXCR, one entry per CDR3 protein. The sample lists fewer than 800,000 distinct CDR3 sequences, about a sixth seen once, with 11% in the top ten. Sequencing was performed on PBMCs from blood, taken less than 13 days after vaccination. The receptors originated from a man aged 45-60 years who received an inactivated influenza vaccine. Each CDR3 is given with its conserved first and last residue. Each record gives: D gene, clone size, V gene, J gene, CDR3 protein, CDR3 DNA. D genes are given only for firm matches. Size tells how often a clone was seen (once, few, many) or the class of an expanded clone, and some rows leave it out.

d_gene: NA; abundance: NA; v_gene: TRBV12-3/TRBV12-4; j_gene: TRBJ1-5; CDR3aa: CASSFGDGRSNQPQHF; CDR3nt: TGTGCCAGCAGTTTTGGGGACGGCCGCAGCAATCAGCCCCAGCATTTT
d_gene: NA; abundance: few; v_gene: TRBV7-2; j_gene: TRBJ1-4; CDR3aa: CASSLEGKLFF; CDR3nt: TGTGCCAGCAGCTTAGAGGGAAAACTGTTTTTT
d_gene: NA; abundance: few; v_gene: TRBV6-5; j_gene: TRBJ2-1; CDR3aa: CASSYSPVLVEQFF; CDR3nt: TGTGCCAGCAGTTACTCGCCGGTCTTAGTTGAGCAGTTCTTC
d_gene: TRBD1; abundance: few; v_gene: TRBV15; j_gene: TRBJ2-5; CDR3aa: CATSRPLGPGQAEETQYF; CDR3nt: TGTGCCACCAGCAGACCTCTTGGACCGGGACAGGCCGAAGAGACCCAGTACTTC
d_gene: NA; abundance: many; v_gene: TRBV10-3; j_gene: TRBJ2-7; CDR3aa: CAISKNLPPDGSYEQYF; CDR3nt: TGTGCCATCTCCAAAAACCTCCCCCCAGACGGGTCCTACGAGCAGTACTTC
d_gene: NA; abundance: many; v_gene: TRBV7-9; j_gene: TRBJ2-7; CDR3aa: CASSSTRNTYEQYF; CDR3nt: TGTGCCAGCAGCTCTACTCGAAACACCTACGAGCAGTACTTC
d_gene: NA; abundance: NA; v_gene: TRBV5-1; j_gene: TRBJ2-2; CDR3aa: CASSLATYTGELFF; CDR3nt: TGCGCCAGCAGCTTGGCGACATACACCGGGGAGCTGTTTTTT
d_gene: TRBD1; abundance: many; v_gene: TRBV12-3/TRBV12-4; j_gene: TRBJ2-5; CDR3aa: CASSRDRGETQYF; CDR3nt: TGTGCCAGCAGCCGGGACAGGGGAGAGACCCAGTACTTC
d_gene: NA; abundance: NA; v_gene: TRBV7-3; j_gene: TRBJ2-2; CDR3aa: CASSSLPWGPNTGELFF; CDR3nt: TGTGCCAGCAGCTCCCTACCGTGGGGCCCGAACACCGGGGAGCTGTTTTTT
d_gene: TRBD2; abundance: NA; v_gene: TRBV11-2; j_gene: TRBJ2-3; CDR3aa: CASSLVYSGGPRGTQYF; CDR3nt: TGTGCCAGCAGCTTAGTGTATTCGGGGGGACCGCGAGGTACGCAGTATTTT
d_gene: TRBD1; abundance: many; v_gene: TRBV12-3/TRBV12-4; j_gene: TRBJ1-2; CDR3aa: CASSAAGTGMANYGYTF; CDR3nt: TGTGCCAGCAGTGCCGCGGGGACAGGGATGGCCAACTATGGCTACACCTTC
d_gene: TRBD2; abundance: many; v_gene: TRBV25-1; j_gene: TRBJ2-7; CDR3aa: CASRGLASSYEQYF; CDR3nt: TGTGCCAGCAGAGGACTAGCGAGCTCCTACGAGCAGTACTTC
d_gene: TRBD2; abundance: NA; v_gene: TRBV20-1; j_gene: TRBJ2-1; CDR3aa: CSARVLSLADSNEQFF; CDR3nt: TGCAGTGCTAGAGTTTTGTCACTAGCGGACTCTAATGAGCAGTTCTTC
d_gene: NA; abundance: many; v_gene: TRBV29-1; j_gene: TRBJ2-2; CDR3aa: CSTRAYDTGELFF; CDR3nt: TGCAGCACCCGGGCGTACGACACCGGGGAGCTGTTTTTT
d_gene: TRBD2; abundance: NA; v_gene: TRBV10-3; j_gene: TRBJ2-5; CDR3aa: CATASGSEETQYF; CDR3nt: TGTGCCACTGCTAGCGGGAGCGAAGAGACCCAGTACTTC
d_gene: NA; abundance: NA; v_gene: TRBV20-1; j_gene: TRBJ2-1; CDR3aa: CSATGAEASHEQFF; CDR3nt: TGCAGTGCCACCGGGGCTGAGGCCTCCCATGAGCAGTTCTTC
d_gene: NA; abundance: NA; v_gene: TRBV28; j_gene: TRBJ1-4; CDR3aa: CASSGGPTNEKLFF; CDR3nt: TGTGCCAGCAGTGGTGGGCCAACTAATGAAAAACTGTTTTTT
d_gene: NA; abundance: many; v_gene: TRBV11-1; j_gene: TRBJ2-1; CDR3aa: CASSSNEQFF; CDR3nt: TGTGCCAGCAGCTCCAATGAGCAGTTCTTC
d_gene: TRBD2; abundance: many; v_gene: TRBV20-1; j_gene: TRBJ2-1; CDR3aa: CSARGTSGGNEQFF; CDR3nt: TGCAGTGCTAGAGGGACTAGCGGGGGGAATGAGCAGTTCTTC